This TCR beta chain was profiled in a study of cytomegalovirus exposure and HLA in healthy donors. Study findings and constraints: Immune exposure information available was restricted to CMV serostatus.

With respect to this clone: Its target is not known.

The germline CDR1 and CDR2 sequences are MNHNS and SASEGT. The CDR3 length is 12 residues. Trimming pared 10 bases from V and 7 bases from J, leaving 14 bases between. 60 Vbeta and 13 Jbeta primers were used in PCR. Profiled with immunoSEQ multiplex PCR; TCRdb holds only in-frame clones, not every one. This repertoire shows around 130,000 clones, 70% to 75% found once; its top ten account for less than 2.5%. The sample consisted of PBMCs. The gene calls are TRBV6-1 and TRBJ1-5; D remains ambiguous. This clonotype was sampled from a woman aged 40-49 years in good health and CMV-seropositive. This CDR3 is CAIPSNTQPQHF. The CDR3 nucleotides read TGTGCCATCCCCAGTAATACGCAGCCCCAGCATTTT.